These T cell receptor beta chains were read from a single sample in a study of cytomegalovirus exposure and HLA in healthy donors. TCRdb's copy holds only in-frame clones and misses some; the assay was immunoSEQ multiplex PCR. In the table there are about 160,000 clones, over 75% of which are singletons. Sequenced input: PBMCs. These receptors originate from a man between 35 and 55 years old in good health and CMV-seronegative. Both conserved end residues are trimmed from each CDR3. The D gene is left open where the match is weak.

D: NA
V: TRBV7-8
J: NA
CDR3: ASSAQRTAYEQY

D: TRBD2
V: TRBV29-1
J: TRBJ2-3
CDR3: SVEGTSGAADTQY

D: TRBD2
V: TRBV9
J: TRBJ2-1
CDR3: ASSHSGGPEDEQF

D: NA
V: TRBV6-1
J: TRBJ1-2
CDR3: ASSDPPGLGYT

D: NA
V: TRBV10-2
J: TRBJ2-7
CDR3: ASSGGRYYEQY

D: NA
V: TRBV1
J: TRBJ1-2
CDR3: TSSQDGDQGRYGYT

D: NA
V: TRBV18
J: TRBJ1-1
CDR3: ASSPSLGQDTEAF

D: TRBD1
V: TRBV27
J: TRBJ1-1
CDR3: ASSLSDRGNTEAF

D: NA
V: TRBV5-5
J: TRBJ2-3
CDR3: ASSLRSGLDTQY

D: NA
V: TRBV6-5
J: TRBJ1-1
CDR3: ASSYSNSNTEAF

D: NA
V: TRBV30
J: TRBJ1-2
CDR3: AWSGGGATVGFGGYT

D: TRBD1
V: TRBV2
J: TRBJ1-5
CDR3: ASNQGEGQPQH

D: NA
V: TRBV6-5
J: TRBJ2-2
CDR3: ASSSGVMDTGELF

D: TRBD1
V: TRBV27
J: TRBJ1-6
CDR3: ASTGQGAANSPLH

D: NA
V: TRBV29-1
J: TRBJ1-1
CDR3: SVEGRREAF

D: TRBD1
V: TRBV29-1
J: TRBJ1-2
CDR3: SVLGQGPYGYT

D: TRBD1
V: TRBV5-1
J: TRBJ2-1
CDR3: ASSFETGGFNEQF

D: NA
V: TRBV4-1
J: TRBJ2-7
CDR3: ASSQEQVTISEQY

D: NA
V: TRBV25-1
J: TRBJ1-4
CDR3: ASSDQGYREKLF

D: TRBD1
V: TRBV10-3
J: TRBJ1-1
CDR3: AAGTGDTEAF

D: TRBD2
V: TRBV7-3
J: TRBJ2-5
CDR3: ASSQTSAGETQY

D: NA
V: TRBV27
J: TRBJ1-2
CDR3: ASSLGQYGYT

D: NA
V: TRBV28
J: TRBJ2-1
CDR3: ASSLSGGGSYNEQF

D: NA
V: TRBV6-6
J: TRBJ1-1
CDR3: ASSYFRNTEAF

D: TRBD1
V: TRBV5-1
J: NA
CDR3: ASSLAPTGGNNEQY

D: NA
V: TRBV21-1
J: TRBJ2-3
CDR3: ASSNAGLAGDPSTDTQY

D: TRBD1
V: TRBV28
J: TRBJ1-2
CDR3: ASSLSAGGKYGYT

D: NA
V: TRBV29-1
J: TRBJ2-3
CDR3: SVGTGFPADTQY

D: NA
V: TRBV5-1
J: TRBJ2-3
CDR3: ASRPSVDTQY

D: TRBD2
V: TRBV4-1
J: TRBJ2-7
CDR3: ASSPQWGGVEEQY

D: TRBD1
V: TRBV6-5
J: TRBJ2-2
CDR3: ASRLQGASTGELF

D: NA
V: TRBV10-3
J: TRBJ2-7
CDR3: AISPSRGGPYEQY

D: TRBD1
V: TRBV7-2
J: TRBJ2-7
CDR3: ASSPLIDRVSTRNEQY

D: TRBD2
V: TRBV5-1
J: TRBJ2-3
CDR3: ASSLGGTTSTDTQY

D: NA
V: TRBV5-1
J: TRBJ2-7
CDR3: ASSFRGLTTPEQY

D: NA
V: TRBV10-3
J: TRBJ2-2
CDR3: AISEPYESANTGELF

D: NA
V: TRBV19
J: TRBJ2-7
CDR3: ASSISGSGQY

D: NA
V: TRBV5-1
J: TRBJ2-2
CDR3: ASSLIGSVPNTGELF

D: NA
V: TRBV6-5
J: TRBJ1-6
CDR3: ASSYQIQSSPLH

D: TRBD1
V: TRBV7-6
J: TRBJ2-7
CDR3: ASSRDRASYEQY

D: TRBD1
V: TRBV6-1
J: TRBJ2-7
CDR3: ASSDPGQGVNEQY

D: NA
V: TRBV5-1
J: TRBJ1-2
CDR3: ASSLEDSPYGYT

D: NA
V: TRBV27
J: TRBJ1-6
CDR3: ASSYGGTSYNSPLH

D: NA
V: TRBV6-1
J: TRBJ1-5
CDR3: ASSERDRRGQPQH

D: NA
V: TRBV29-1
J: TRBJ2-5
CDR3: SVVGGQPGFQETQY

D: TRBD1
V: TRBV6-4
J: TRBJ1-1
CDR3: ASSVKTGGVTEAF

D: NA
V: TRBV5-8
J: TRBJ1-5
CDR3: ASSSRDVGPQH

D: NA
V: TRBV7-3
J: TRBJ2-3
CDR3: ASSFRGGASDTQY

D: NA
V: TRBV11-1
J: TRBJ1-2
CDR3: ASSFSRTLSGYT

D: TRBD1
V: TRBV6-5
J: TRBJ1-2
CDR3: ASSGQGARGYT

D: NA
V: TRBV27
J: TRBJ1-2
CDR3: ASSRPGQIYGYT

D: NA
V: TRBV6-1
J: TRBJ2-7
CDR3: ASSEARYEQY

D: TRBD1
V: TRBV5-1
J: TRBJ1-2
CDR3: ASSLRTGPNYGYT

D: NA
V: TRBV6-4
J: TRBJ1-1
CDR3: ASSDQAGAGAF